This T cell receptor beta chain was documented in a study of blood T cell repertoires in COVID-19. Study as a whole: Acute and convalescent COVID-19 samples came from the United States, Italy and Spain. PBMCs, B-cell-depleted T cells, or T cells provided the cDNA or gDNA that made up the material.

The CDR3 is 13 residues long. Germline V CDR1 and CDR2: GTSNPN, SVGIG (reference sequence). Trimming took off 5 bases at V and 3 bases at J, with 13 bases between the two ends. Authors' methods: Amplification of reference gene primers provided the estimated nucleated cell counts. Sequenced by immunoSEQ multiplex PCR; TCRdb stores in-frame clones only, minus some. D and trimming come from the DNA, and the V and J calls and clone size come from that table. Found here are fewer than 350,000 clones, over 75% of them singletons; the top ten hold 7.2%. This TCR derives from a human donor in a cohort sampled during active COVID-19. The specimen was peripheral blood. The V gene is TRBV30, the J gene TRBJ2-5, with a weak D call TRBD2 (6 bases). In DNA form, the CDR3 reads TGTGCCTGGGGGGACTTCCCCAAAGAGACCCAGTACTTC. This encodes CAWGDFPKETQYF.